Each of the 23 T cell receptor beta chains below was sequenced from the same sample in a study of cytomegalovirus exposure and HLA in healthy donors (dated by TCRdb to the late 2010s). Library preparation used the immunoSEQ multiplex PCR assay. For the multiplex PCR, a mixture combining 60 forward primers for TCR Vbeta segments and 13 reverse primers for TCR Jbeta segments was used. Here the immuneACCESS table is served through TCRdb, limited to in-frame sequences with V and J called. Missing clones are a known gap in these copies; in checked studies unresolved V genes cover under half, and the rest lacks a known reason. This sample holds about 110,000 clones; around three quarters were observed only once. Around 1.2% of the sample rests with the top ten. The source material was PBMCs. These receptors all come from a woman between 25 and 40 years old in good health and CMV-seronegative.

In nucleotides, the CDR3 is TGTGCCAGCAGTATACTAAGGGGTGGCTACACCTTC. Encoded protein: CASSILRGGYTF. The chain combines TRBV28 with TRBJ1-2, with D perhaps matching TRBD1 (5 bases). This CDR3 contains 12 residues. The ends were cut back, 5 bases at V and 7 bases at J, with 11 bases in the middle. From germline, CDR1 is MDHEN and CDR2 SYDVKM.

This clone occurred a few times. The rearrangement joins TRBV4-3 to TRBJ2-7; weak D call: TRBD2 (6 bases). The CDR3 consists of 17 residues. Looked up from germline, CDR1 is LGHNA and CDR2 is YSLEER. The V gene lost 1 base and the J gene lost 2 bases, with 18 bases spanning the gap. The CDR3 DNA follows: TGCGCCAGCAGCCAAGTTGAACGCCGGGGGTCTACCTACGAGCAGTACTTC. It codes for CASSQVERRGSTYEQYF.

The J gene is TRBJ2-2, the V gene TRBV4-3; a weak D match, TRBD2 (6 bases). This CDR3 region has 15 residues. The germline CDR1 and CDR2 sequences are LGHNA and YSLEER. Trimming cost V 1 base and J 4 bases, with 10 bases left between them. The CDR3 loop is CASSQGTSFTGELFF. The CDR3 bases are TGCGCCAGCAGCCAAGGAACTAGCTTCACCGGGGAGCTGTTTTTT.

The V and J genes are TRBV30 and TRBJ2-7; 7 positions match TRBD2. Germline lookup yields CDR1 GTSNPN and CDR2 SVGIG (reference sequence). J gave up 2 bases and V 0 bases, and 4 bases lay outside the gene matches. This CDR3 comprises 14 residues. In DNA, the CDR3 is TGTGCCTGGAGTGTGGGGGGGATCACCTACGAGCAGTACTTC. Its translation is CAWSVGGITYEQYF. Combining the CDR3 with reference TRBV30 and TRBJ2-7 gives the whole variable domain SQTIHQWPATLVQPVGSPLSLECTVEGTSNPNLYWYRQAAGRGLQLLFYSVGIGQISSEVPQNLSASRPQDRQFILSSKKLLLSDSGFYLCAWSVGGITYEQYFGPGTRLTVT.

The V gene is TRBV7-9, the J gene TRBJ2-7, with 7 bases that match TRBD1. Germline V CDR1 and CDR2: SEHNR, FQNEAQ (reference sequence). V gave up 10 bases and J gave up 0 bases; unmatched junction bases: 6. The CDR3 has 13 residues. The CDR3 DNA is TGTGCCATTGGACAGGCGAGCTCCTACGAGCAGTACTTC. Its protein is CAIGQASSYEQYF.

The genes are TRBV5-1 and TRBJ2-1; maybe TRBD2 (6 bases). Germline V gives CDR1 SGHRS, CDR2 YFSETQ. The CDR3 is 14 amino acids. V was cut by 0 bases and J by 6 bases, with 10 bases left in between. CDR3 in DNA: TGCGCCAGCAGCTTGGATCGGCGGGGCAATGAGCAGTTCTTC. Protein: CASSLDRRGNEQFF.

In DNA, the CDR3 is TGTGCCAGCAGTTTAGTAGCGGGGGAGAGCACAGATACGCAGTATTTT. Translation gives CASSLVAGESTDTQYF. The V gene is TRBV28, the J gene TRBJ2-3; 9 bases map to TRBD2. V lost 2 bases, J lost 0 bases, and 3 bases stayed unmatched. The germline V gene encodes CDR1 MDHEN and CDR2 SYDVKM. This CDR3 spans 16 amino acids.

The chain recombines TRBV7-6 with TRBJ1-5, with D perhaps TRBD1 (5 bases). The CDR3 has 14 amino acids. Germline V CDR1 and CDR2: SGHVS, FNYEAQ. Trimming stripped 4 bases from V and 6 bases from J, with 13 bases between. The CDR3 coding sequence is TGTGCCAGCAGCTCAGACAGCGCTATTCAGCCCCAGCATTTT. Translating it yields CASSSDSAIQPQHF.

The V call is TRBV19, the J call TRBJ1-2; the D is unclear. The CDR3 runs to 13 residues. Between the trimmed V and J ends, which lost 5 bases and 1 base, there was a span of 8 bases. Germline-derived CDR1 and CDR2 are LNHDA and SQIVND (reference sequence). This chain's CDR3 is CASSAGLNYGYTF. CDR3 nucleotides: TGTGCCAGTAGTGCCGGACTTAACTATGGCTACACCTTC.

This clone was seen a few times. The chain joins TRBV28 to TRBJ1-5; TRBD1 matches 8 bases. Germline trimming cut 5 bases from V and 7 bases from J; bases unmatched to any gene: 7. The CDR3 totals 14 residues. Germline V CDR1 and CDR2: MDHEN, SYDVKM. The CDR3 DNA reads TGTGCCAGCAGTCTCCGGACAGGGTTGCAGCCCCAGCATTTT. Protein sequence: CASSLRTGLQPQHF.

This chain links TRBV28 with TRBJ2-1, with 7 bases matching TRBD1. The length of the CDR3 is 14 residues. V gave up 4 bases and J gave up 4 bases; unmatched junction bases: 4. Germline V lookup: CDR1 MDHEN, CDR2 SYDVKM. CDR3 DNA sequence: TGTGCCAGCAGTTCGAGGGGGCTTTACAATGAGCAGTTCTTC. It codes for CASSSRGLYNEQFF.

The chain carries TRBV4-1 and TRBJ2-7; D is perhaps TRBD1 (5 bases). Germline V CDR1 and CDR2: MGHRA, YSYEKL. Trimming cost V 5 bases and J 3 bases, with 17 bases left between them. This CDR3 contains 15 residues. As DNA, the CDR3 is TGCGCCAGCAGCGATCGGACACCGGCGAGCTACGAGCAGTACTTC. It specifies CASSDRTPASYEQYF.

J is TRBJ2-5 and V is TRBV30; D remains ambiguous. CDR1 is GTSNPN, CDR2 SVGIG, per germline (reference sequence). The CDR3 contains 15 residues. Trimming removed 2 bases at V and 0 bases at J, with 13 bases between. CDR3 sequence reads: CAWSNMKRYQETQYF. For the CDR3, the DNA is TGTGCCTGGAGTAATATGAAGAGGTACCAAGAGACCCAGTACTTC.

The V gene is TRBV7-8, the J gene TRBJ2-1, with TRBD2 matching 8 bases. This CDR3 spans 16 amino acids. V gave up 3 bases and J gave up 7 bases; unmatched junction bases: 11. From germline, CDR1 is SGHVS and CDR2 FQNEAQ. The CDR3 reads CASSFYSGASQNEQFF. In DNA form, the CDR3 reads TGTGCCAGCAGCTTCTATAGCGGGGCGTCTCAAAATGAGCAGTTCTTC.

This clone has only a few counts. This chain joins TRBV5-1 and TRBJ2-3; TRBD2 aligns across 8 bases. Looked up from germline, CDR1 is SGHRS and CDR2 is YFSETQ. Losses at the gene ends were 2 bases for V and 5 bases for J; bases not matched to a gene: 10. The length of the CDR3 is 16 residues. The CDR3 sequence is CASSFMVGTSEDTQYF. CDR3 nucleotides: TGCGCCAGCAGCTTTATGGTAGGGACTAGTGAAGATACGCAGTATTTT. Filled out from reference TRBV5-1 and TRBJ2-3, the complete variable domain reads KAGVTQTPRYLIKTRGQQVTLSCSPISGHRSVSWYQQTPGQGLQFLFEYFSETQRNKGNFPGRFSGRQFSNSRSEMNVSTLELGDSALYLCASSFMVGTSEDTQYFGPGTRLTVL.

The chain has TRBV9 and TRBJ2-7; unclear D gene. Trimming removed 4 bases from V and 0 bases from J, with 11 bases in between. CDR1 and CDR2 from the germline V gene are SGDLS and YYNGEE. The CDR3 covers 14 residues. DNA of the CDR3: TGTGCCAGCAGCCCTCTCTATGGCTCCTACGAGCAGTACTTC. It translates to CASSPLYGSYEQYF.

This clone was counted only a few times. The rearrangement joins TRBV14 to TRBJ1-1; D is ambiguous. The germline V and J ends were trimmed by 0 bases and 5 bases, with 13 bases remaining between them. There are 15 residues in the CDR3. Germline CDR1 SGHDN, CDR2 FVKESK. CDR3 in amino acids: CASSQDPAGWTEAFF. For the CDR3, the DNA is TGTGCCAGCAGCCAAGATCCGGCAGGATGGACTGAAGCTTTCTTT. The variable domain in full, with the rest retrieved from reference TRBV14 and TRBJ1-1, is EAGVTQFPSHSVIEKGQTVTLRCDPISGHDNLYWYRRVMGKEIKFLLHFVKESKQDESGMPNNRFLAERTGGTYSTLKVQPAELEDSGVYFCASSQDPAGWTEAFFGQGTRLTVV.

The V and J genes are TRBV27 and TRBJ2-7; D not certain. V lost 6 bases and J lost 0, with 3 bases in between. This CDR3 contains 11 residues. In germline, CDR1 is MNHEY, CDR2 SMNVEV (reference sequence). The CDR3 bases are TGTGCCAGCAGGCGCTCCTACGAGCAGTACTTC. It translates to CASRRSYEQYF.

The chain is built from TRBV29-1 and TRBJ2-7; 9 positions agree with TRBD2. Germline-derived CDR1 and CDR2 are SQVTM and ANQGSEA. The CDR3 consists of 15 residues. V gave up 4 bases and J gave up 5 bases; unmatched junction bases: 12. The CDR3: CSVGQPGLASHEQYF. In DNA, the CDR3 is TGCAGCGTTGGGCAACCGGGACTAGCTTCCCACGAGCAGTACTTC.

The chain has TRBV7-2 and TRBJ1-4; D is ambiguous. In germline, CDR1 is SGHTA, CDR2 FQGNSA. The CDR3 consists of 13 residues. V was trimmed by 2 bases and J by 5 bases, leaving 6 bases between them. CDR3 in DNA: TGTGCCAGCAGCTTAAGTAGAAATGAAAAACTGTTTTTT. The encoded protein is CASSLSRNEKLFF.

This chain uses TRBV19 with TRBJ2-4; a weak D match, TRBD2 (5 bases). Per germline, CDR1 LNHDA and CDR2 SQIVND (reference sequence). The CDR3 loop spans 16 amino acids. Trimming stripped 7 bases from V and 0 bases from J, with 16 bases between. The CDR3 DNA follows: TGTGCCAGTACCCCTGCTCGGGGTTTAGCCAAAAACATTCAGTACTTC. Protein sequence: CASTPARGLAKNIQYF.

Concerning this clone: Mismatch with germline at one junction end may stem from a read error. In nucleotides, the CDR3 is TGTGCCAGCAGTGAAGCGACGCGGCGCGCGTTT. Its translation is CASSEATRRAF. The rearrangement joins TRBV6-1 to TRBJ1-3, with D uncertain. There are 11 residues in the CDR3. Germline lookup yields CDR1 MNHNS and CDR2 SASEGT.

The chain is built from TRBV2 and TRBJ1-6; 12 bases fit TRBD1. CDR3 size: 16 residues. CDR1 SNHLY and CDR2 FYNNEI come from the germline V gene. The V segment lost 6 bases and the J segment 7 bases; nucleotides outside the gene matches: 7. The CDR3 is CASRAGTGGQNSPLHF. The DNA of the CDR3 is TGTGCCAGCAGAGCCGGGACAGGGGGCCAGAATTCACCCCTCCACTTT.